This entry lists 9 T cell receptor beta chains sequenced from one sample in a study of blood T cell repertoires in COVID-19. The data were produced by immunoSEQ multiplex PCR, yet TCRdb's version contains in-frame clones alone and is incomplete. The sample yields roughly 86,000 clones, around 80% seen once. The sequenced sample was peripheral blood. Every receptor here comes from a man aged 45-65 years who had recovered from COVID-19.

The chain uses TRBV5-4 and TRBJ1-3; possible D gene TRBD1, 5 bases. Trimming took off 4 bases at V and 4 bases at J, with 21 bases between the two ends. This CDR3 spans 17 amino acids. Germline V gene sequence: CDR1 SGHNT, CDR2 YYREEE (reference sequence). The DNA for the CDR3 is TGTGCCAGCAGCCCGGGGGGGTCTGGCGTAGAAGGAAACACCATATATTTT. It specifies CASSPGGSGVEGNTIYF.

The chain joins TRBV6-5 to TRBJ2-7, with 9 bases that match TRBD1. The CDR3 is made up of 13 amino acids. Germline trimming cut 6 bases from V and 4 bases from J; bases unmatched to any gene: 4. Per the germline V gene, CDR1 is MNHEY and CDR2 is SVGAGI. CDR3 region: CASSRQGEYEQYF. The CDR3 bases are TGTGCCAGCAGCAGACAGGGGGAATACGAGCAGTACTTC.

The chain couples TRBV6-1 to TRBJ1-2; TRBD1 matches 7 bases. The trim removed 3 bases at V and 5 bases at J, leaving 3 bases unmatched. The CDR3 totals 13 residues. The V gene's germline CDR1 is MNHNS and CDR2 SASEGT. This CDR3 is CASSETGLYGYTF. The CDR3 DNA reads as TGTGCCAGCAGTGAGACAGGGCTGTATGGCTACACCTTC.

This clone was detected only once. For the CDR3, the DNA is TGTGCCAGCAGCTTCCTCACCGGGGAGCTGTTTTTT. Translating gives CASSFLTGELFF. J is TRBJ2-2 and V is TRBV7-3; D call uncertain. Germline V lookup: CDR1 SGHTA, CDR2 FQGTGA. V gave up 3 bases and J gave up 4 bases, with 3 bases separating them. The CDR3 covers 12 residues.

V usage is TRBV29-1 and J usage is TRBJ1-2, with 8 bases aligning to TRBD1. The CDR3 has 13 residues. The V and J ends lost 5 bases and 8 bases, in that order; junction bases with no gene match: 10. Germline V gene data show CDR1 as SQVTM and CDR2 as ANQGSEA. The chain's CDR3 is CSVSARGPKGYTF. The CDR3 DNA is TGCAGCGTTTCGGCCAGGGGGCCGAAGGGCTACACCTTC.

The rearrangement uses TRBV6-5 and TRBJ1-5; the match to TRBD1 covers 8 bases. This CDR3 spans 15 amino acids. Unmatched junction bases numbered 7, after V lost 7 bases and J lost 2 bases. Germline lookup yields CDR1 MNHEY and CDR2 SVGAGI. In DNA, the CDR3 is TGTGCCAGCACTCTGACAGGGGTGGGCAATCAGCCCCAGCATTTT. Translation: CASTLTGVGNQPQHF.

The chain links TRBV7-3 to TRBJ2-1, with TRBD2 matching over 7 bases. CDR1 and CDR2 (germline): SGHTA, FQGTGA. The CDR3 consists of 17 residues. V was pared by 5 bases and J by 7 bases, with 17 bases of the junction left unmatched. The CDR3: CASSPTGGSGRRNEQFF. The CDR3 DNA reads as TGTGCCAGCAGCCCCACCGGAGGTAGCGGGCGGCGAAATGAGCAGTTCTTC.

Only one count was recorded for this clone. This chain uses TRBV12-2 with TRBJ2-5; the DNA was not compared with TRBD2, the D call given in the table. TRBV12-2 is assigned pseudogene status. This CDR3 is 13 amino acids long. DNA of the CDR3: TGTGCAAGTCGCTTAGCGAAGGAGGAGACCCAGTACTTC. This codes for CASRLAKEETQYF.

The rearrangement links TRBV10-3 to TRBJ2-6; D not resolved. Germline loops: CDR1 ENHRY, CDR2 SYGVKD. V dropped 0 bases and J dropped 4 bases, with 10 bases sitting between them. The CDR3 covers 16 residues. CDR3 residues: CAISESVGAGANVLTF. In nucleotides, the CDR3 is TGTGCCATCAGTGAGTCTGTAGGAGCGGGGGCCAACGTCCTGACTTTC.